This T cell receptor (beta chain) is drawn from a study of response to subunit inactivated influenza vaccine. Via MiXCR, TCRdb re-called the RT-PCR reads, giving one row per CDR3 protein. The repertoire holds roughly 180,000 distinct CDR3 sequences, with about a tenth as singletons. The germline gives CDR1 SGHRS, CDR2 YFSETQ. The CDR3 is 16 amino acids. V lost 0 bases and J 0 bases, leaving 9 bases between the germline ends. This clonotype was obtained from a man in his forties or fifties who received an inactivated influenza vaccine. The sample consisted of non-naive T cells sorted from PBMCs, taken on the day of vaccination. This chain uses TRBV5-1 with TRBJ2-2; D is perhaps TRBD1 (6 bases). The CDR3 DNA follows: TGCGCCAGCAGCTTGGTGACAGGAACGAACACCGGGGAGCTGTTTTTT. Translated: CASSLVTGTNTGELFF.